These 14 T cell receptor beta chains share one sample of origin, sequenced in a study of blood T cells in healthy people across ages. For the second PCR, which ran for roughly 7 to 11 cycles, a sample-barcoded 5' primer and a J-beta primer mix were used. In TCRdb, the 5' RACE reads were re-called with MiXCR into one record per CDR3 protein. The top ten hold under 9% of the sample, which has roughly 550,000 distinct CDR3 sequences, approximately 25% seen once. This sample also belongs to another study, concerning T cells of mothers and their children.

The sample taken for sequencing was blood. These receptors were taken from a boy aged 10-17 years in good health.

The chain uses TRBV6-5 and TRBJ1-2; D is undetermined. The CDR3 is 15 residues long. CDR1 MNHEY and CDR2 SVGAGI come from the germline V gene. V was pared by 0 bases and J by 4 bases, with 12 bases between. The CDR3 is CASSYSWAPFYGYTF. Written as DNA, the CDR3 is TGTGCCAGCAGTTACTCATGGGCCCCCTTCTATGGCTACACCTTC.

This clonotype was seen only a few times. V usage is TRBV4-3 and J usage is TRBJ1-1; possible D gene TRBD1, 5 bases. The V and J ends lost 0 bases and 6 bases respectively, with 14 bases between them. This CDR3 has 15 amino acids. CDR1 and CDR2 from the germline V gene are LGHNA and YSLEER. The CDR3 nucleotides read TGCGCCAGCAGCCAAGATCGGTGGGGGGGTGCTGAAGCTTTCTTT. Protein product: CASSQDRWGGAEAFF.

The V and J genes are TRBV7-2 and TRBJ2-1; D might be TRBD1 or TRBD2, each matching 5 bases. V dropped 4 bases and J dropped 9 bases, with 16 bases sitting between them. CDR1 is SGHTA and CDR2 is FQGNSA in the germline V gene. There are 14 residues in the CDR3. The CDR3 sequence is CASSSRGVRSEQFF. CDR3 nucleotides: TGTGCCAGCAGCTCGAGGGGCGTCAGGAGTGAGCAGTTCTTC.

This clonotype was seen more than once but under ten times. V usage is TRBV12-3 or TRBV12-4 and J usage is TRBJ2-4; D is undetermined. The V gene lost 7 bases and the J gene lost 6 bases, with 13 bases spanning the gap. There are 13 residues in the CDR3. CDR3 DNA sequence: TGTGCCAGCAACGGGCTTCGGGTAAACATTCAGTACTTC. The encoded protein is CASNGLRVNIQYF.

V usage is TRBV4-3 and J usage is TRBJ1-2, with 7 bases fitting TRBD1. The germline V gene encodes CDR1 LGHNA and CDR2 YSLEER. CDR3 length: 15 residues. The V and J ends lost 4 bases and 4 bases, in that order; junction bases with no gene match: 9. DNA for the CDR3: TGCGCCAGCAGCCGGTACAGGGGTTATGGCTATGGCTACACCTTC. Amino acids: CASSRYRGYGYGYTF.

The chain employs TRBV9 and TRBJ2-7; unclear D gene. V was trimmed by 3 bases and J by 3 bases, leaving 13 bases between them. The CDR3 sequence is 14 residues long. Germline-derived CDR1 and CDR2 are SGDLS and YYNGEE. CDR3 in DNA: TGTGCCAGCAGCGCATTTATAGAGGACTACGAGCAGTACTTC. Translated, it gives CASSAFIEDYEQYF.

This clonotype turned up a few times. The chain joins TRBV7-2 to TRBJ2-5; D possibly matches TRBD1 or TRBD2 (5 bases each). CDR1 is SGHTA, CDR2 FQGNSA, per germline. Between the trimmed V and J ends, which lost 5 bases and 10 bases, there was a span of 20 bases. The CDR3 is 14 residues long. CDR3 protein: CASSQTGPSGDQYF. In nucleotides, the CDR3 is TGTGCCAGCAGCCAAACGGGACCTTCCGGGGACCAGTACTTC.

V usage is TRBV18 and J usage is TRBJ2-1; D gene unclear. The DNA end favors TRBJ2-5, so the J call may be wrong. The CDR3 runs to 13 residues. Germline V gene sequence: CDR1 KGHSH, CDR2 LQKENI. The CDR3 bases are TGTGCCAGCTCACCACGCCCGGACGAGACCCAGTACTTC. It is translated as CASSPRPDETQYF.

The V and J genes are TRBV20-1 and TRBJ2-7; TRBD2 might be the D (6 bases). Looked up from germline, CDR1 is DFQATT and CDR2 is SNEGSKA (reference sequence). This CDR3 is built from 14 residues. V lost 0 bases and J 3 bases, leaving 12 bases between the germline ends. CDR3 in amino acids: CSARDWQGGYEQYF. CDR3 in DNA: TGCAGTGCTAGAGATTGGCAGGGAGGCTACGAGCAGTACTTC.

Ten or more counts support this clonotype. V gene TRBV5-6 combines with J gene TRBJ2-7; D gene uncertain. The V gene's germline CDR1 is SGHDT and CDR2 YYEEEE. The CDR3 contains 15 residues. Trimming took off 0 bases at V and 0 bases at J, with 10 bases between the two ends. As DNA, the CDR3 is TGTGCCAGCAGCTTGGGTCCGAGCACCTCCTACGAGCAGTACTTC. Residues: CASSLGPSTSYEQYF.

Note on this clonotype: A read error may produce the germline difference seen at one junction end. The rearrangement links TRBV12-3 or TRBV12-4 to TRBJ2-1, with D maybe TRBD2 (5 bases). The CDR3 loop spans 14 amino acids. CDR3 sequence (DNA): TGTGCCAGCAGACGCGCGGAGGCTTACAATGAGCGGTTCTTC. As protein: CASRRAEAYNERFF.

The chain is built from TRBV4-3 and TRBJ2-3; maybe TRBD1 (5 bases). CDR1 and CDR2 from the germline V gene are LGHNA and YSLEER. The V end lost 0 bases, the J end lost 2 bases, and 12 bases lay between the germline ends. This CDR3 has 16 amino acids. CDR3 in amino acids: CASSQDRRGFTDTQYF. CDR3 DNA sequence: TGCGCCAGCAGCCAAGATCGTAGGGGTTTCACAGATACGCAGTATTTT.

This chain joins TRBV27 and TRBJ1-2; D might be TRBD1 (5 bases). Trimming pared 2 bases from V and 2 bases from J, leaving 12 bases between. This CDR3 comprises 15 residues. The germline CDR1 and CDR2 sequences are MNHEY and SMNVEV (reference sequence). Here the CDR3 DNA reads TGTGCCAGCAGTTTAGAGTCTGCAGGGAACTATGGCTACACCTTC. Protein: CASSLESAGNYGYTF.

The chain is built from TRBV6-5 and TRBJ1-1; D possibly corresponds to TRBD1 (6 bases). Germline V gene lookup returns CDR1 MNHEY and CDR2 SVGAGI. The CDR3 runs to 12 residues. The V gene lost 5 bases and the J gene lost 5 bases, with 9 bases spanning the gap. The CDR3 spells CASSRRGTEAFF. DNA of the CDR3: TGTGCCAGCAGTCGCAGGGGTACTGAAGCTTTCTTT.